Shown below are 17 T cell receptor beta chains from a single sample sequenced in a study of T-cell reconstitution after alpha-beta-depleted transplantation in children. Unique molecular identifiers featured in how the TCRbeta library was prepared. One entry per CDR3 protein, called by TCRdb with MiXCR from the PCR reads. The profile covers approximately 340,000 distinct CDR3 sequences, with 10% to 13% appearing a single time and 2% to 3% taken by the ten largest. Sequenced material: PBMCs from the stem cell graft donor, taken from the stem cell graft. Source of these receptors: a human donor who donated a stem cell graft to a child with acute lymphoblastic leukemia.

The V and J genes are TRBV5-1 and TRBJ1-1; D might be TRBD1 (6 bases). The V gene's germline CDR1 is SGHRS and CDR2 YFSETQ. Trimming left V 0 bases short and J 2 bases short, with 11 bases between. The CDR3 length is 15 residues. The CDR3 region is CASSLAIQGNTEAFF. The DNA for the CDR3 is TGCGCCAGCAGCTTGGCGATACAGGGTAACACTGAAGCTTTCTTT. Filled out from reference TRBV5-1 and TRBJ1-1, the complete variable domain reads KAGVTQTPRYLIKTRGQQVTLSCSPISGHRSVSWYQQTPGQGLQFLFEYFSETQRNKGNFPGRFSGRQFSNSRSEMNVSTLELGDSALYLCASSLAIQGNTEAFFGQGTRLTVV.

CDR3 sequence (DNA): TGTGCCAGCAGCGTAGACGTAGGAGATGGGGCGAACACCGGGGAGCTGTTTTTT. Translating gives CASSVDVGDGANTGELFF. The rearrangement uses TRBV9 and TRBJ2-2, with unresolved D. Trimming cost V 0 bases and J 0 bases, with 15 bases left between them. Germline loops: CDR1 SGDLS, CDR2 YYNGEE. The CDR3 is 18 residues long.

The chain employs TRBV12-3 or TRBV12-4 and TRBJ2-5; 7 bases line up with TRBD1. Trimming took 5 bases from V and 2 from J; bases not matched to a gene: 8. This CDR3 region has 15 residues. The DNA for the CDR3 is TGTGCCAGCAGTCCCGGGACAGCCTTTCAAGAGACCCAGTACTTC. Residues: CASSPGTAFQETQYF.

This clonotype was found a few times. The gene calls are TRBV12-3 or TRBV12-4 and TRBJ2-2, with 7 bases identical to TRBD1. J was trimmed by 6 bases and V by 6 bases; bases with no gene match: 7. CDR3 length equals 14 residues. CDR3 DNA sequence: TGTGCCAGCAGCGACAGGGTTTTCGCCGGGGAGCTGTTTTTT. Its translation: CASSDRVFAGELFF.

The chain links TRBV5-1 to TRBJ2-5; D is possibly TRBD1 or TRBD2 (6 bases each). The CDR3 has 14 residues. Germline V gene sequence: CDR1 SGHRS, CDR2 YFSETQ. V shed 2 bases and J shed 5 bases, with 13 bases lying between them. As DNA, the CDR3 is TGCGCCAGCAGCTTTGGGGGGCGCGAGGAGACCCAGTACTTC. Its protein is CASSFGGREETQYF.

This clonotype was counted a few times. The chain carries TRBV5-5 and TRBJ2-3; maybe TRBD2 (5 bases). The CDR3 consists of 13 residues. Deletions cut 4 bases from V and 7 bases from J, with 13 bases between. CDR1 is SGHKS and CDR2 is YYEKEE in the germline V gene (reference sequence). The CDR3 spells CASSPTDSNTQYF. The CDR3 DNA reads as TGTGCCAGCAGCCCGACGGACTCTAATACGCAGTATTTT.

The rearrangement joins TRBV27 to TRBJ1-1; D ambiguous. Germline V gives CDR1 MNHEY, CDR2 SMNVEV (reference sequence). This CDR3 is built from 15 residues. V lost 0 bases, J lost 3 bases, and 11 bases lay in between. The CDR3 loop is CASSLSWQRDTEAFF. The CDR3 nucleotides are TGTGCCAGCAGTTTATCGTGGCAAAGAGACACTGAAGCTTTCTTT.

This clonotype was observed a few times. In DNA, the CDR3 is TGCAGTGCTAGACCCTGGGGACAGGGTGAAAAACTGTTTTTT. It yields the protein CSARPWGQGEKLFF. V and J are TRBV20-1 and TRBJ1-4; 9 bases align to TRBD1. Germline CDR1 DFQATT, CDR2 SNEGSKA (reference sequence). CDR3 length equals 14 residues. V was clipped by 2 bases and J by 7 bases; unmatched bases: 5.

A few counts support this clonotype. The CDR3 sequence is CASRYRFEMRTASNYGYTF. CDR3 nucleotide sequence: TGTGCCAGCAGATATCGCTTCGAGATGAGGACAGCTTCTAACTATGGCTACACCTTC. The chain has TRBV6-5 and TRBJ1-2; tentatively, D is TRBD1 (6 bases). V lost 6 bases and J lost 0, with 26 bases in between. Germline V gene data show CDR1 as MNHEY and CDR2 as SVGAGI. The CDR3 is 19 amino acids.

This clonotype was counted only a few times. The J gene is TRBJ2-2, the V gene TRBV20-1, with unresolved D. This CDR3 comprises 16 residues. The V end was cut by 0 bases, the J end by 4 bases, with 15 bases between. The germline V gene has CDR1 DFQATT and CDR2 SNEGSKA (reference sequence). The CDR3 sequence is CSARDYRSLFTGELFF. The CDR3 region has the DNA TGCAGTGCTAGAGATTACCGCTCACTTTTCACCGGGGAGCTGTTTTTT.

V is TRBV18 and J is TRBJ2-7, with TRBD1 matching 8 bases. The V segment lost 6 bases and the J segment 7 bases; nucleotides outside the gene matches: 11. Germline V gives CDR1 KGHSH, CDR2 LQKENI. The length of the CDR3 is 14 residues. The CDR3 sequence is CASSPTGQGLEQYF. The CDR3 bases are TGTGCCAGCTCCCCGACTGGACAGGGTCTGGAGCAGTACTTC.

The rearrangement links TRBV7-9 to TRBJ2-7; D is unresolved. V lost 1 base to trimming and J lost 5 bases, with 15 bases between them. Germline V gene lookup returns CDR1 SEHNR and CDR2 FQNEAQ (reference sequence). The CDR3 has 15 amino acids. The CDR3 region has the DNA TGTGCCAGCAGCTTAGAGACCGACCCCCAGCACGAGCAGTACTTC. It codes for CASSLETDPQHEQYF.

This clonotype appeared many times. The chain is built from TRBV29-1 and TRBJ2-1, with 11 positions matching TRBD2. Germline V gene sequence: CDR1 SQVTM, CDR2 ANQGSEA. V trimming: 3 bases; J trimming: 10 bases; junction bases outside the gene matches: 2. The CDR3 is 12 residues long. The DNA of the CDR3 is TGCAGCGTTGAGGCTAGCGGGAGGGAGCAGTTCTTC. It is translated as CSVEASGREQFF.

This clonotype was recorded at least ten times. The chain is built from TRBV5-1 and TRBJ1-5, with D uncertain. The CDR3 extends over 11 amino acids. Germline CDR1 reads SGHRS; CDR2 reads YFSETQ. Trimming took off 6 bases at V and 7 bases at J, with 8 bases between the two ends. The CDR3 loop is CASTPRQPQHF. The CDR3 DNA is TGCGCCAGCACCCCTCGCCAGCCCCAGCATTTT.

This clonotype showed up just a few times. The genes are TRBV5-1 and TRBJ2-2, with 9 bases that match TRBD1. The junction had 5 bases not matched to a gene; V was cut back by 2 bases and J by 3 bases. Germline-derived CDR1 and CDR2 are SGHRS and YFSETQ. This CDR3 is built from 16 residues. As DNA, the CDR3 is TGCGCCAGCAGCTTTGGGGACAGGGAGTACACCGGGGAGCTGTTTTTT. This codes for CASSFGDREYTGELFF.

V usage is TRBV12-3 or TRBV12-4 and J usage is TRBJ2-1; TRBD1 matches at 11 bases. Unmatched junction bases numbered 8, after V lost 5 bases and J lost 2 bases. This CDR3 is 17 amino acids long. CDR3 sequence (DNA): TGTGCCAGCAGTCCCTTCCCGGGACAGGGGGCCTACAATGAGCAGTTCTTC. Translation gives CASSPFPGQGAYNEQFF.

This clonotype was counted between two and nine times. The chain joins TRBV4-2 to TRBJ2-5; D might be TRBD2 (6 bases). Germline-derived CDR1 and CDR2 are LGHNA and YNFKEQ. The CDR3 is 15 residues long. The V end lost 0 bases, the J end lost 4 bases, and 12 bases lay between the germline ends. This chain's CDR3 is CASSQDFGGRETQYF. The CDR3 DNA is TGTGCCAGCAGCCAAGATTTCGGGGGTCGAGAGACCCAGTACTTC.